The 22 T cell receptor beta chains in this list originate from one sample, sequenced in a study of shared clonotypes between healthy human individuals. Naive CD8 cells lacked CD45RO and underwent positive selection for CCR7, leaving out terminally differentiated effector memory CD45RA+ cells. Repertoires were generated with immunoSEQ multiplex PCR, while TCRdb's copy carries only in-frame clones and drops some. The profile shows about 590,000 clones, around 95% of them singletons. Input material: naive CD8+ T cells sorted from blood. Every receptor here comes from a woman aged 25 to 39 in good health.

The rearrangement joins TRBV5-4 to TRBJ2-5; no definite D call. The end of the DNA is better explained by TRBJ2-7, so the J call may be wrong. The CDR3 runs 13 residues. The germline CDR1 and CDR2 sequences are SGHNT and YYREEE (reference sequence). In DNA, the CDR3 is TGTGCCAGCAGCTTGGACGAGATCTACGAGCAGTACTTC. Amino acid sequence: CASSLDEIYEQYF.

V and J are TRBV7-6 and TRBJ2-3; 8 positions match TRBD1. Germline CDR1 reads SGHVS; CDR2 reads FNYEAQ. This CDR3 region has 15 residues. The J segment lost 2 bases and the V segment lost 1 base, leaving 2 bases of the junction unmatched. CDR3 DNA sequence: TGTGCCAGCAGCTTAGGACAGGGGAACACAGATACGCAGTATTTT. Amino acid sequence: CASSLGQGNTDTQYF.

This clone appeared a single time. CDR3 region: CASSSMTSGIAKNIQYF. In nucleotides, the CDR3 is TGTGCCAGCAGTTCAATGACTAGCGGTATAGCCAAAAACATTCAGTACTTC. The chain combines TRBV27 with TRBJ2-4; 9 bases align to TRBD2. V shed 4 bases and J 0 bases; nucleotides not matched to a gene: 7. The length of the CDR3 is 17 residues. CDR1 and CDR2 (germline): MNHEY, SMNVEV (reference sequence).

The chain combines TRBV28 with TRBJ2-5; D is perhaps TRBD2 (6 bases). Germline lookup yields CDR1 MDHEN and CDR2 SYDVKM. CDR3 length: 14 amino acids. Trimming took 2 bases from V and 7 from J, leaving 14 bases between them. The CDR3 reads CASSLSPLSGTQYF. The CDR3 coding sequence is TGTGCCAGCAGTTTAAGCCCCCTTAGCGGGACCCAGTACTTC.

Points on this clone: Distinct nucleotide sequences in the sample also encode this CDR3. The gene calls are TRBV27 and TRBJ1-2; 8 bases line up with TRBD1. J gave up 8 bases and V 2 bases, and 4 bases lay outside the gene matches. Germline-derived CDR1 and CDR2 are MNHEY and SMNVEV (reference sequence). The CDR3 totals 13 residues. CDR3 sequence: CASSLTGGGGYTF. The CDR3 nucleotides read TGTGCCAGCAGTTTAACAGGGGGTGGGGGCTACACCTTC.

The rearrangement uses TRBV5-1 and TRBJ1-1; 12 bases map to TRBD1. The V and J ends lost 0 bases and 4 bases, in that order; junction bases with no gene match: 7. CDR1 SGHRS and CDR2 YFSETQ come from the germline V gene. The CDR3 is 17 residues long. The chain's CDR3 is CASSLVGTGGGITEAFF. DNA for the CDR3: TGCGCCAGCAGCTTGGTAGGGACAGGGGGCGGTATCACTGAAGCTTTCTTT.

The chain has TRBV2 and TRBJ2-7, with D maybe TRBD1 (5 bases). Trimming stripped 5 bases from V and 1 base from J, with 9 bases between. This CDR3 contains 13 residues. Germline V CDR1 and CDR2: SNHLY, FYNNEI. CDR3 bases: TGTGCCAGCAGTAGCCGGACATCCTACGAGCAGTACTTC. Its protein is CASSSRTSYEQYF. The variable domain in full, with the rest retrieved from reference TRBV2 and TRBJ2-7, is EPEVTQTPSHQVTQMGQEVILRCVPISNHLYFYWYRQILGQKVEFLVSFYNNEISEKSEIFDDQFSVERPDGSNFTLKIRSTKLEDSAMYFCASSSRTSYEQYFGPGTRLTVT.

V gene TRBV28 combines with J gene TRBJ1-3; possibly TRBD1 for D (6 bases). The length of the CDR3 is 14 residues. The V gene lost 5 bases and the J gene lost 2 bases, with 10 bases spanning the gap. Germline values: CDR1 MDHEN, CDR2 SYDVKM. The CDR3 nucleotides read TGTGCCAGCAGTCCAACAGGGACTGGAAACACCATATATTTT. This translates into CASSPTGTGNTIYF.

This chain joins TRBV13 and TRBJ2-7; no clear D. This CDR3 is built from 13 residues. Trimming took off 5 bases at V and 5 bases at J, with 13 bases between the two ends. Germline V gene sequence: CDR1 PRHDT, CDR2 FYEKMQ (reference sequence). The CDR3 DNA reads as TGTGCCAGCAGCCCCCCCAGTTCACACGAGCAGTACTTC. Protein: CASSPPSSHEQYF.

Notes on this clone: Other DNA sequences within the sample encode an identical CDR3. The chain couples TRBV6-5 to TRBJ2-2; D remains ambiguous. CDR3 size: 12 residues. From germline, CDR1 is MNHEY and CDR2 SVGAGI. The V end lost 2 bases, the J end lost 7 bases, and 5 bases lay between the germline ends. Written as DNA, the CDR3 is TGTGCCAGCAGTTACGGCGGCGGGGAGCTGTTTTTT. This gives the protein CASSYGGGELFF.

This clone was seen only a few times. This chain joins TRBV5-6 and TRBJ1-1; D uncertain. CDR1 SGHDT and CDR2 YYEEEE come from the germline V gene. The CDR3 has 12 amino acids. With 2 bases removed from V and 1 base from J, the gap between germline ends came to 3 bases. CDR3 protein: CASSFRNTEAFF. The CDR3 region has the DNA TGTGCCAGCAGCTTTCGGAACACTGAAGCTTTCTTT. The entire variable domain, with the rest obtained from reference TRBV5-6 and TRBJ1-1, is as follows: DAGVTQSPTHLIKTRGQQVTLRCSPKSGHDTVSWYQQALGQGPQFIFQYYEEEERQRGNFPDRFSGHQFPNYSSELNVNALLLGDSALYLCASSFRNTEAFFGQGTRLTVV.

The CDR3 coding sequence is TGTGCCATCAGTGAGTCGAAGGCGGGAGGGCTTCACGAGCAGTACTTC. Protein sequence: CAISESKAGGLHEQYF. The rearrangement links TRBV10-3 to TRBJ2-7; 9 nucleotides align to TRBD2. The V gene end was trimmed by 0 bases and the J gene end by 5 bases; junction bases not matched to a gene: 8. The CDR3 covers 16 residues. CDR1 and CDR2 (germline): ENHRY, SYGVKD.

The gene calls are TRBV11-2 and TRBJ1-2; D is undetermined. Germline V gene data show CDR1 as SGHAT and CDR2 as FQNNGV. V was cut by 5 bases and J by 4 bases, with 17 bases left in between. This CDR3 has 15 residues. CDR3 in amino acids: CASSPSPSSFYGYTF. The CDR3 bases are TGTGCCAGCAGCCCAAGCCCCAGTTCCTTCTATGGCTACACCTTC.

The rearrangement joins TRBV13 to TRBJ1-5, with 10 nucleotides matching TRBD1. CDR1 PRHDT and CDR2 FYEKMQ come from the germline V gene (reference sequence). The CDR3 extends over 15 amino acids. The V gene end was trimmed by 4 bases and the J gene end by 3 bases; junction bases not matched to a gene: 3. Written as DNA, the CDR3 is TGTGCCAGCAGCTCGGGACAGGGGATCAATCAGCCCCAGCATTTT. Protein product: CASSSGQGINQPQHF.

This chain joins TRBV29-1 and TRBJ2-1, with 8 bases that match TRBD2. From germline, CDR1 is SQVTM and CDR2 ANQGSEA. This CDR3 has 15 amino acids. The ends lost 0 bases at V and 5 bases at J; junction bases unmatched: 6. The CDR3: CSVEDSAGANNEQFF. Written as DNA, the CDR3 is TGCAGCGTTGAAGACTCAGCGGGAGCCAACAATGAGCAGTTCTTC.

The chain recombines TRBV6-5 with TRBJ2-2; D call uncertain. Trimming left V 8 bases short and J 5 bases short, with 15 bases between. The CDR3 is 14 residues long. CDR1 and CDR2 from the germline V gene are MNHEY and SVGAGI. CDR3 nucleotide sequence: TGTGCCAGCGCCCTCACCTTGACGACCGGGGAGCTGTTTTTT. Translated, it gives CASALTLTTGELFF.

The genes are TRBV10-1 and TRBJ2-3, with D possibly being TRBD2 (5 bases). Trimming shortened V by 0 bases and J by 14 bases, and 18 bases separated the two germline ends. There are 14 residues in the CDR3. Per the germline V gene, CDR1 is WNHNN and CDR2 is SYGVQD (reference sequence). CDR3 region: CASSESTRGGPVYF. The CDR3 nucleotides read TGCGCCAGCAGTGAGTCGACTCGAGGAGGTCCGGTGTATTTT.

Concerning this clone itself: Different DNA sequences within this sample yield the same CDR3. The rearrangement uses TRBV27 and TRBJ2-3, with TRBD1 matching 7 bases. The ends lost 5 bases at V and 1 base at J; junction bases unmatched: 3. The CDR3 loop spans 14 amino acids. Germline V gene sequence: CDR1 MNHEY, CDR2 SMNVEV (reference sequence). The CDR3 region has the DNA TGTGCCAGCAGTCGGACAGGCCGCACAGATACGCAGTATTTT. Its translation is CASSRTGRTDTQYF.

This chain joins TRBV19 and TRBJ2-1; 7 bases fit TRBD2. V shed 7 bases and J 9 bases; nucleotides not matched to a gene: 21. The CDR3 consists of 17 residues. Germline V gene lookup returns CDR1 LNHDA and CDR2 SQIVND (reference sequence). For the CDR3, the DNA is TGTGCCAGTACTCCCATCCCAGGACTAGAGCCCTTGGGTGAGCAGTTCTTC. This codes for CASTPIPGLEPLGEQFF.

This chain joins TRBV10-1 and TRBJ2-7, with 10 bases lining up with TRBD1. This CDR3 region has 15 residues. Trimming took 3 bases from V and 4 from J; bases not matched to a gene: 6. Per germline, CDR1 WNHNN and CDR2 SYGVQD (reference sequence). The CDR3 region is CASSDPGQGSYEQYF. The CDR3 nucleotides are TGCGCCAGCAGTGACCCGGGACAGGGGAGTTACGAGCAGTACTTC.

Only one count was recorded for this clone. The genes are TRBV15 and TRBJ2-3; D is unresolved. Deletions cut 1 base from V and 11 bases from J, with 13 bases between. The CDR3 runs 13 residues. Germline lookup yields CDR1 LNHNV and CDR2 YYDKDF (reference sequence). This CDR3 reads CATSRVVGVKQYF. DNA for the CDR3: TGTGCCACCAGCAGAGTAGTTGGTGTTAAGCAGTATTTT.

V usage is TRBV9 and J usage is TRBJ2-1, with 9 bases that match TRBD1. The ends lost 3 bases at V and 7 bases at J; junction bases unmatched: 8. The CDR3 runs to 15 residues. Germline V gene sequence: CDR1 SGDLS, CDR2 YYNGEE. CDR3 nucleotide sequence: TGTGCCAGCAGCGGACGGACAGGGGACACGAATGAGCAGTTCTTC. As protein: CASSGRTGDTNEQFF. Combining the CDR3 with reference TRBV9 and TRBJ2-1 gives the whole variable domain DSGVTQTPKHLITATGQRVTLRCSPRSGDLSVYWYQQSLDQGLQFLIQYYNGEERAKGNILERFSAQQFPDLHSELNLSSLELGDSALYFCASSGRTGDTNEQFFGPGTRLTVL.